The T cell receptor beta chain described here comes from a study of blood T cell repertoires in COVID-19. The Seattle site enrolled patients during active infection and followed them longitudinally. Authors' analysis steps: Amplification of reference gene primers was used by the study to estimate nucleated cell counts. Sequencing was performed with immunoSEQ multiplex PCR; in TCRdb, only in-frame clones are kept and a portion is missing. V and J calls and clone size come straight from that table; D and trimming were deduced from the DNA. This table holds 50,000 to 65,000 clones, 80% to 85% found once. Germline CDR1 and CDR2: WSHSY and SAAADI. The length of the CDR3 is 16 residues. J gave up 4 bases and V 6 bases, and 8 bases lay outside the gene matches.

The TCR sequence derives from a man aged 55 to 70 with COVID-19, enrolled during active disease. This chain joins TRBV10-2 and TRBJ2-1, with 11 nucleotides matching TRBD2. Sample: peripheral blood. Written as DNA, the CDR3 is TGCGCCAGCAGGGGCCCCGGGACTAGCGGTTACAATGAGCAGTTCTTC. This encodes CASRGPGTSGYNEQFF.